This T cell receptor beta chain appears in the sequencing data of a study of blood T cell repertoires in COVID-19 (dated by TCRdb to the early 2020s). Turning to the overall study: Samples from collaborators originated in the United States, Italy and Spain and spanned both the acute and convalescent phases of COVID-19. The material from the prospective study consisted of cDNA or gDNA derived from T cells, B-cell-depleted T cells, or PBMCs. Where available, HLA class I and class II types were taken from metadata supplied by the sample provider and were not determined by assay-based typing. Subjects who had been exposed to COVID-19, were actively infected with it, or had recovered from it provided the deeply sampled blood TCRbeta repertoires that made up the dataset. The sample metadata nearly always contained a de-identified subject ID, COVID-19 status, age in years and sex. The repertoires were made available in a free public database intended to serve as a resource for research on the immune response to SARS-CoV-2. Samples were obtained from the ongoing ImmuneRACE study (first 160 participants) and from over 1,000 subjects provided by 6 global collaborators.

Enrolling through a virtual design, the prospective study's participants ranged in age from roughly 18 to 100 years and lived across roughly 23 United States geographic areas. In the prospective study, cohorts were assigned on the basis of participant-reported clinical history obtained from a screening survey and a study questionnaire. For ImmuneRACE Cohort 3, a participant was defined as recovered based on two consecutive negative NP/OP PCR tests, clearance by a healthcare professional, or resolution of symptoms. Each participant in the prospective study had whole blood, serum and a nasopharyngeal or oropharyngeal swab collected by mobile phlebotomists. Over an approximately two-month period, participants in the prospective study had the option of providing additional blood draws and questionnaires. Blood samples from the prospective study were shipped frozen or at room temperature prior to DNA extraction.

To note about this clone: Its antigen is unknown. No qualities accompany the bases; no much larger clone lies one base away.

From its cysteine to its phenylalanine, the CDR3 spans 16 amino acids. The DNA shown is the 48-base CDR3, in frame from base 1. Unmatched junction bases come to 9, with V trimmed by 1 base and J by 8 bases. The germline V gene yields SGHNT for CDR1 and YENEEA for CDR2. The immunoSEQ Assay, a bias-controlled multiplex PCR, was used to amplify TCRbeta CDR3 regions from genomic DNA. The authors' analysis ran thus. Within the assay, amplification of reference gene primers was used to estimate how many nucleated cells each sample contained. To quantify the absolute abundance of each unique TCRbeta CDR3 rearrangement, sequence reads were collapsed and filtered. For each sample, productive Simpson clonality was calculated as the square root of Simpson's diversity index over productive rearrangements. Drawn from immuneACCESS, this table holds only the in-frame rearrangements with V and J called that TCRdb kept. Clones are partly lost; checked studies trace under half to an unresolved V gene and leave the rest unexplained. V, J and clone size were drawn from that table, and D and trimming were deduced from the DNA. The sample contains some 160,000 clones, over 75% of them found a single time. About 6.6% of the sample comes from the top ten.

Broad study findings and their caveats: The amount of clinical and demographic metadata varied by source and participant and was provided uncurated.

The specimen was PBMCs or T cells enriched from blood (not recorded which). The chain employs TRBV11-3 and TRBJ2-1; a stretch of 9 junction bases matches TRBD2. The TCR originated in a woman in her forties or fifties who had recovered from COVID-19. The sequenced DNA: TGTGCCAGCAGCTTAGGAGCGGGGGGTGTAGGCGATGAGCAGTTCTTC. Translated, it gives CASSLGAGGVGDEQFF.